Presented here are 24 T cell receptor beta chains from one specimen sequenced in a study of B cell selection in AIRE deficiency (dated by TCRdb to about 2019). For sorting, conventional CD4 T cells were defined as CD4+CD127+ cells. Receptor libraries were prepared by the immunoSEQ multiplex PCR assay. What TCRdb holds here is the immuneACCESS table cut down to in-frame rearrangements. Part of the clones is not present; checked against another copy, under half of the missing clones reflect an unresolved V gene, and the others are unexplained. Recorded for this sample are about 23,000 clones; 97% of them occurred a single time. Approximately 0.17% of the sample lies in the top ten. The material sequenced was conventional CD4+ T cells sorted from PBMCs. These receptors were taken from a human donor with AIRE deficiency.

The chain links TRBV28 to TRBJ2-1; D possibly uses TRBD1 or TRBD2 (6 bases each). The CDR3 extends over 14 amino acids. Trimming took 3 bases from V and 4 from J, leaving 10 bases between them. Germline assignment: CDR1 MDHEN and CDR2 SYDVKM. CDR3 protein: CASSLGGAYNEQFF. CDR3 sequence (DNA): TGTGCCAGCAGTTTGGGGGGCGCGTACAATGAGCAGTTCTTC.

V and J are TRBV27 and TRBJ1-2; D gene unclear. Trimming removed 5 bases at V and 4 bases at J, with 11 bases between. This CDR3 comprises 13 residues. Germline V CDR1 and CDR2: MNHEY, SMNVEV (reference sequence). This CDR3 reads CASSPSAFYGYTF. For the CDR3, the DNA is TGTGCCAGCAGTCCCTCCGCCTTCTATGGCTACACCTTC.

The chain employs TRBV30 and TRBJ2-3; tentative D call: TRBD2 (5 bases). V gave up 3 bases and J gave up 4 bases, with 11 bases separating them. The CDR3 loop spans 13 amino acids. Germline assignment: CDR1 GTSNPN and CDR2 SVGIG (reference sequence). For the CDR3, the DNA is TGTGCCTGGAGGAAACGGGATCCAGATACGCAGTATTTT. It yields the protein CAWRKRDPDTQYF.

The J gene is TRBJ1-1, the V gene TRBV7-9; D unresolved. With 5 bases removed from V and 5 bases from J, the gap between germline ends came to 12 bases. Per the germline V gene, CDR1 is SEHNR and CDR2 is FQNEAQ (reference sequence). The CDR3 totals 13 residues. The CDR3 region has the DNA TGTGCCAGCAGCCGGACTGGAGGGACTGAAGCTTTCTTT. Residues: CASSRTGGTEAFF.

The rearrangement uses TRBV5-1 and TRBJ1-2, with 12 bases matching TRBD1. The CDR3 has 15 amino acids. V was pared by 0 bases and J by 4 bases, with 1 base of the junction left unmatched. CDR1 and CDR2 (germline): SGHRS, YFSETQ. DNA of the CDR3: TGCGCCAGCAGCTTGGCGGGACAGGGGGCCTATGGCTACACCTTC. It codes for CASSLAGQGAYGYTF.

This clone came up once. The gene calls are TRBV27 and TRBJ2-3; D gene uncertain. Germline V gene lookup returns CDR1 MNHEY and CDR2 SMNVEV (reference sequence). The V end lost 2 bases, the J end lost 6 bases, and 9 bases lay between the germline ends. The CDR3 extends over 13 amino acids. Written as DNA, the CDR3 is TGTGCCAGCAGTTTAGATCGTTTTGATACGCAGTATTTT. As protein: CASSLDRFDTQYF.

This rearrangement joins TRBV6-5 to TRBJ2-2; a possible D gene is TRBD2 (5 bases). CDR1 MNHEY and CDR2 SVGAGI come from the germline V gene. V lost 7 bases to trimming and J lost 0 bases, with 6 bases between them. CDR3 length: 13 residues. The CDR3 reads CASMDSNTGELFF. In DNA form, the CDR3 reads TGTGCCAGCATGGACTCGAACACCGGGGAGCTGTTTTTT.

This chain uses TRBV6-5 with TRBJ2-2; 8 nucleotides match TRBD2. Losses at the gene ends were 8 bases for V and 2 bases for J; bases not matched to a gene: 7. Germline values: CDR1 MNHEY, CDR2 SVGAGI. This CDR3 contains 15 residues. For the CDR3, the DNA is TGTGCCAGCGTTGGCCTAGCGGGTAACACCGGGGAGCTGTTTTTT. It yields the protein CASVGLAGNTGELFF.

The chain has TRBV6-5 and TRBJ2-7; perhaps TRBD1 as D (6 bases). Per the germline V gene, CDR1 is MNHEY and CDR2 is SVGAGI. CDR3 length: 15 residues. V gave up 4 bases and J gave up 3 bases, with 16 bases separating them. The CDR3 sequence is CASSSDPTGYYEQYF. The DNA for the CDR3 is TGTGCCAGCAGTTCTGACCCGACAGGCTACTACGAGCAGTACTTC.

V usage is TRBV10-2 and J usage is TRBJ2-7; D is possibly TRBD1 or TRBD2 (5 bases each). The V gene's germline CDR1 is WSHSY and CDR2 SAAADI. The CDR3 has 15 amino acids. With 5 bases removed from V and 4 bases from J, the gap between germline ends came to 18 bases. For the CDR3, the DNA is TGCGCCAGCAGTCAAACCGGGACGGCCTTTTACGAGCAGTACTTC. Protein sequence: CASSQTGTAFYEQYF.

This chain joins TRBV28 and TRBJ1-1; a possible D gene is TRBD1 (5 bases). This CDR3 comprises 13 residues. V was trimmed by 5 bases and J by 1 base, leaving 8 bases between them. The germline V gene has CDR1 MDHEN and CDR2 SYDVKM. The CDR3 DNA reads TGTGCCAGCAGTCCTACAGGGAACACTGAAGCTTTCTTT. Translating it yields CASSPTGNTEAFF. Drawing the rest from reference TRBV28 and TRBJ1-1, the complete variable domain is DVKVTQSSRYLVKRTGEKVFLECVQDMDHENMFWYRQDPGLGLRLIYFSYDVKMKEKGDIPEGYSVSREKKERFSLILESASTNQTSMYLCASSPTGNTEAFFGQGTRLTVV.

V and J are TRBV30 and TRBJ2-3; 7 nucleotides match TRBD2. The ends lost 0 bases at V and 5 bases at J; junction bases unmatched: 8. CDR3 length: 15 amino acids. Germline CDR1 is GTSNPN and CDR2 is SVGIG (reference sequence). The CDR3 protein is CAWSVGGRVRDTQYF. The CDR3 bases are TGTGCCTGGAGTGTAGGCGGGAGAGTGAGAGATACGCAGTATTTT. Based on the CDR3 plus reference TRBV30 and TRBJ2-3, the full variable domain is SQTIHQWPATLVQPVGSPLSLECTVEGTSNPNLYWYRQAAGRGLQLLFYSVGIGQISSEVPQNLSASRPQDRQFILSSKKLLLSDSGFYLCAWSVGGRVRDTQYFGPGTRLTVL.

This chain joins TRBV14 and TRBJ2-7; D is undetermined. The germline V gene encodes CDR1 SGHDN and CDR2 FVKESK. Between the trimmed V and J ends, which lost 1 base and 2 bases, there was a span of 18 bases. The CDR3 consists of 17 residues. DNA of the CDR3: TGTGCCAGCAGCCAAGGTAGTTTTTCCGCCCCAACCTACGAGCAGTACTTC. Translated: CASSQGSFSAPTYEQYF.

This clone was picked up one time. The chain employs TRBV4-2 and TRBJ2-7, with no clear D. V was pared by 1 base and J by 4 bases, with 8 bases between. This CDR3 has 13 amino acids. From germline, CDR1 is LGHNA and CDR2 YNFKEQ. CDR3 nucleotide sequence: TGTGCCAGCAGCCAAGGGACCTGGTACGAGCAGTACTTC. Translation: CASSQGTWYEQYF.

The chain joins TRBV30 to TRBJ1-5; D is unclear. V lost 0 bases and J 0 bases, leaving 3 bases between the germline ends. CDR3 length: 13 amino acids. Per the germline V gene, CDR1 is GTSNPN and CDR2 is SVGIG (reference sequence). The CDR3 loop is CAWSVGSNQPQHF. The CDR3, as DNA: TGTGCCTGGAGTGTTGGTAGCAATCAGCCCCAGCATTTT.

This rearrangement joins TRBV28 to TRBJ1-1, with 7 bases that match TRBD1. The ends lost 6 bases at V and 1 base at J; junction bases unmatched: 5. This CDR3 is built from 14 residues. Germline CDR1 MDHEN, CDR2 SYDVKM. The CDR3 DNA follows: TGTGCCAGCAGCTCCCGACAGGGGAACACTGAAGCTTTCTTT. This codes for CASSSRQGNTEAFF.

The chain has TRBV19 and TRBJ2-7; no definite D call. The V and J ends lost 4 bases and 4 bases respectively, with 20 bases between them. Per the germline V gene, CDR1 is LNHDA and CDR2 is SQIVND (reference sequence). The CDR3 is 16 residues long. The CDR3 nucleotides read TGTGCCAGTAGTACCGAAGCCGGGCCCCACCTATACGAGCAGTACTTC. It encodes CASSTEAGPHLYEQYF.

The chain employs TRBV4-3 and TRBJ2-1; 7 positions match TRBD2. Germline V gene lookup returns CDR1 LGHNA and CDR2 YSLEER. V shed 4 bases and J 4 bases; nucleotides not matched to a gene: 16. The CDR3 has 18 residues. The CDR3 DNA follows: TGCGCCAGCAGCCTTCGAGATTTCCAGGCGGGAGAGTACAATGAGCAGTTCTTC. Encoded protein: CASSLRDFQAGEYNEQFF.

V and J are TRBV7-9 and TRBJ1-4, with TRBD1 matching 10 bases. The germline V gene encodes CDR1 SEHNR and CDR2 FQNEAQ (reference sequence). CDR3 length: 14 residues. With V trimmed by 5 bases and J by 7 bases, 4 bases remained unmatched. The CDR3 region has the DNA TGTGCCAGCAGCCGACAGGGGGCGGGTGAAAAACTGTTTTTT. Translated: CASSRQGAGEKLFF.

The chain combines TRBV5-1 with TRBJ2-1; 9 positions match TRBD2. V lost 2 bases and J lost 6; bases outside the gene matches: 3. CDR1 is SGHRS, CDR2 YFSETQ, per germline. This CDR3 region has 14 residues. CDR3 protein: CASSFLAGSNEQFF. The CDR3 region has the DNA TGCGCCAGCAGCTTTCTAGCGGGGTCCAATGAGCAGTTCTTC.

J is TRBJ1-1 and V is TRBV5-6; TRBD1 might be the D (5 bases). CDR1 is SGHDT and CDR2 is YYEEEE in the germline V gene. Deletions cut 2 bases from V and 4 bases from J, with 18 bases between. This CDR3 is 16 amino acids long. Here the CDR3 reads CASSFTVVTALTEAFF. The CDR3 nucleotides are TGTGCCAGCAGCTTTACAGTCGTGACAGCCCTCACTGAAGCTTTCTTT.

V is TRBV5-4 and J is TRBJ2-7, with a weak D call TRBD2 (6 bases). Germline V gene lookup returns CDR1 SGHNT and CDR2 YYREEE (reference sequence). There are 13 residues in the CDR3. V lost 3 bases, J lost 7 bases, and 14 bases lay in between. CDR3 in amino acids: CASSSGGAGEQYF. The DNA for the CDR3 is TGTGCCAGCAGCTCGGGCGGGGCGGGGGAGCAGTACTTC.

This chain joins TRBV19 and TRBJ2-5; D is unclear. CDR1 LNHDA and CDR2 SQIVND come from the germline V gene (reference sequence). The CDR3 extends over 10 amino acids. With 4 bases removed from V and 11 bases from J, the gap between germline ends came to 8 bases. DNA of the CDR3: TGTGCCAGTAGTACGCCGGAGCAGTACTTC. Translated, it gives CASSTPEQYF.

CDR3 DNA sequence: TGTGCCAGCAGTTCCAGACTAGCGGGAGGATACGAGCAGTACTTC. It yields the protein CASSSRLAGGYEQYF. The gene calls are TRBV27 and TRBJ2-7; 13 nucleotides align to TRBD2. The CDR3 contains 15 residues. Germline V gene sequence: CDR1 MNHEY, CDR2 SMNVEV (reference sequence). With 4 bases clipped from V and 4 bases from J, the junction kept 4 bases outside the gene matches.